This is a list of T cell receptor beta chains from one sample in a study of blood T cell repertoires in COVID-19. Generated by immunoSEQ multiplex PCR, the TCRdb table keeps only in-frame clones and is missing some. The data hold a few hundred thousand clones, with around 87% observed a single time. The sequenced sample consisted of PBMCs or T cells enriched from blood (not recorded which). The origin of the receptors is a woman aged 18-29 years with acute COVID-19. Each CDR3 is given with its conserved first and last residue. The D gene is left open where the match is weak. Where a row states a size, it is once, few, many or the class of an expanded clone; other rows omit it.

j_call | clone_size | v_call | d_call | cdr3_nt | cdr3_aa
TRBJ1-2 | once | TRBV11-2 | - | TGTGCCAGCAGCCCCCTGACAGGAGGTAACTATGGCTACACCTTC | CASSPLTGGNYGYTF
TRBJ1-5 | - | TRBV28 | - | TGTGCCAGCCAAGTACAGGGTGATCAGCCCCAGCATTTT | CASQVQGDQPQHF
TRBJ1-1 | - | TRBV28 | TRBD1 | TGTGCCAGCTGGGACAGGCCAAGAAATGGGGCTTTCTTT | CASWDRPRNGAFF
TRBJ2-3 | - | TRBV29-1 | - | TGCAGCGCCTCTCGGGGCACAGATACGCAGTATTTT | CSASRGTDTQYF
TRBJ1-1 | - | TRBV19 | - | TGTGCCAGTAGTATCCGGGTGTTAAAAACTGAAGCTTTCTTT | CASSIRVLKTEAFF
TRBJ1-6 | - | TRBV18 | TRBD1 | TGTGCCAGCTCACCACTGGGGACAGGGGATTCACCCCTCCACTTT | CASSPLGTGDSPLHF
TRBJ2-3 | - | TRBV5-1 | - | TGCGCCAGCTCACAGGTTGGTAGCACAGATACGCAGTATTTT | CASSQVGSTDTQYF
TRBJ1-1 | - | TRBV5-1 | - | TGCGCCAGCAGCTTGCAGGGGATGAACACTGAAGCTTTCTTT | CASSLQGMNTEAFF
TRBJ2-4 | - | TRBV7-3 | TRBD2 | TGTGCCAGCAGCTCGACCGGGACTAGCGGGAGGGCCGGAATTCAGTACTTC | CASSSTGTSGRAGIQYF
TRBJ1-1 | - | TRBV12-5 | - | TGTGCTAGTGGTTTGGTAGTCACATTTTGGACTGAAGCTTTCTTT | CASGLVVTFWTEAFF
TRBJ1-2 | - | TRBV3-1/TRBV3-2 | - | TGTGCCAGCAGCCTGCCGAGCTATGGCTACACCTTC | CASSLPSYGYTF
TRBJ2-1 | - | TRBV28 | TRBD1 | TGTGCCAGCAGGGGGACAGGGGGCAGGTATGAGCAGTTCTTC | CASRGTGGRYEQFF
TRBJ1-2 | - | TRBV3-1/TRBV3-2 | - | TGTGCCAGCAGCCAAGATCCTCTTTTTGTGGCAGTATATGGCTACACCTTC | CASSQDPLFVAVYGYTF
TRBJ1-6 | - | TRBV27 | - | TGTGCCAGCACCTTCTCGGCCTATAATTCACCCCTCCACTTT | CASTFSAYNSPLHF
TRBJ2-7 | - | TRBV6-5 | - | TGTGCCAGCAGTTACGACAACTCCTACGAGCAGTACTTC | CASSYDNSYEQYF
TRBJ2-7 | - | TRBV6-5 | - | TGTGCCAGCAGTTACAGTAGCTCCTACGAGCAGTACTTC | CASSYSSSYEQYF
TRBJ2-7 | - | TRBV5-6 | - | TGTGCCAGCAGCTACCAGCGGGCAACCTACGAGCAGTACTTC | CASSYQRATYEQYF
TRBJ1-1 | - | TRBV28 | - | TGTGCCAGCAGTTTAGGGGGAGGAACGGTCACTGAAGCTTTCTTT | CASSLGGGTVTEAFF
TRBJ1-4 | - | TRBV7-9 | TRBD1 | TGTGCCAGCAGCTTAGGGACAGGGGGTGAAAAACTGTTTTTT | CASSLGTGGEKLFF
TRBJ2-1 | - | TRBV28 | - | TGTGCCAGCAGTCCCCCCAGGTTCGTAGCGGCTGAGCAGTTCTTC | CASSPPRFVAAEQFF
TRBJ1-4 | - | TRBV29-1 | TRBD1 | TGCAGCGTTGTACTACAGGGGGTCGTGGAAAAACTGTTTTTT | CSVVLQGVVEKLFF
TRBJ1-1 | - | TRBV6-5 | - | TGTGCCAGCAGTTACGGGGGGTCTGACACTGAAGCTTTCTTT | CASSYGGSDTEAFF
TRBJ1-5 | - | TRBV9 | - | TGTGCCAGCAGCGTGCCAGGTGGGCCCCAGCATTTT | CASSVPGGPQHF
TRBJ2-1 | - | TRBV3-1/TRBV3-2 | TRBD2 | TGTGCCAGCAGCCAAGATTTGAGACTAGCGGGAGGGGGTGAGCAGTTCTTC | CASSQDLRLAGGGEQFF
TRBJ2-2 | - | TRBV27 | TRBD2 | TGTGCCAGCAGTTTTCGCCTAGCGGGCGGCGCATGGTTTTTT | CASSFRLAGGAWFF
TRBJ2-5 | - | TRBV7-6 | TRBD2 | TGTGCCAGCAGCTTAAGTAGCGGGGATAGAGAGACCCAGTACTTC | CASSLSSGDRETQYF
TRBJ1-3 | - | TRBV28 | - | TGTGCCAGCAGTTTAATGGGAGGTGGAAACACCATATATTTT | CASSLMGGGNTIYF
TRBJ2-7 | - | TRBV28 | TRBD1 | TGTGCCAGCAGTTTATGGGAAGACAGGGGCTACGAGCAGTACTTC | CASSLWEDRGYEQYF
TRBJ2-4 | - | TRBV6-5 | - | TGTGCCAGCAGTTACTCTGGGACATCAATCGCGGCCATTCAGTACTTC | CASSYSGTSIAAIQYF
TRBJ1-6 | - | TRBV28 | TRBD1 | TGTGCCAGCAGTTTATGGAGTGCGACAGGGGGGGGTTCACCCCTCCACTTT | CASSLWSATGGGSPLHF
TRBJ1-1 | - | TRBV25-1 | TRBD1 | TGTGCCAGCAGTGTATTACACGACAGGGGTAACACTGAAGCTTTCTTT | CASSVLHDRGNTEAFF
TRBJ1-6 | - | TRBV27 | - | TGTGCCAGCACCATCTGGGGGGATAATTCACCCCTCCACTTT | CASTIWGDNSPLHF
TRBJ1-2 | once | TRBV28 | TRBD1 | TGTGCCAGCAGTTCGCCGACAGGGGGAAGCTATGGCTACACCTTC | CASSSPTGGSYGYTF
TRBJ1-1 | - | TRBV6-1 | TRBD1 | TGTGCCAGCAGTGAAGCGGGACAGGCGCCGTGGAACACTGAAGCTTTCTTT | CASSEAGQAPWNTEAFF
TRBJ2-7 | once | TRBV27 | TRBD1 | TGTGCCAGCAGTTCCCCCGGACAGGGGAACTACGAGCAGTACTTC | CASSSPGQGNYEQYF
TRBJ1-2 | - | TRBV15 | - | TGTGCCACCAGTCCCCCGAAAATTCAGGGTAACTATGGCTACACCTTC | CATSPPKIQGNYGYTF
TRBJ2-5 | - | TRBV30 | TRBD2 | TGTGCCTGGAGAAGGGCGGGAGGGCCGAAGGAGACCCAGTACTTC | CAWRRAGGPKETQYF
TRBJ2-7 | - | TRBV6-5 | TRBD2 | TGTGCCAGCAGTTACGGGACTAGCGTCGACGAGCAGTACTTC | CASSYGTSVDEQYF
TRBJ1-1 | - | TRBV18 | - | TGTGCCAGCTCACCACCGGGGGGAAACACTGAAGCTTTCTTT | CASSPPGGNTEAFF
TRBJ1-2 | - | TRBV27 | - | TGTGCCAGCAGTCCCAAATCCTACGGGCCAAGCGGAGGGTATGGCTACACCTTC | CASSPKSYGPSGGYGYTF
TRBJ1-2 | - | TRBV28 | TRBD1 | TGTGCCAGTGTTACAGGGGGGAATAGAAACTACACCTTC | CASVTGGNRNYTF